This T cell receptor (beta chain) stems from a study of CD8 T cells in ankylosing spondylitis. Points from the study as a whole: Fewer than ten highly homologous variants made up a TCR beta motif that seemed to typify ankylosing spondylitis blood.

As concerns this clonotype: The antigen remains undetermined.

TCRdb processed the 5' RACE reads anew with MiXCR; each CDR3 protein has one entry. This table holds fewer than 400,000 distinct CDR3 sequences, under 8.5% found once. In germline, CDR1 is MGHRA, CDR2 YSYEKL. This CDR3 is 15 amino acids long. Trimming pared 0 bases from V and 4 bases from J, leaving 10 bases between. This sequence was found in a male donor with ankylosing spondylitis. The rearrangement uses TRBV4-1 and TRBJ1-3; D call uncertain. The material sequenced was blood, either unsorted or a sorted T cell fraction (not recorded which). The CDR3 DNA is TGCGCCAGCAGCCAAGATCTCGGACCAGGAAACACCATATATTTT. Translating gives CASSQDLGPGNTIYF.